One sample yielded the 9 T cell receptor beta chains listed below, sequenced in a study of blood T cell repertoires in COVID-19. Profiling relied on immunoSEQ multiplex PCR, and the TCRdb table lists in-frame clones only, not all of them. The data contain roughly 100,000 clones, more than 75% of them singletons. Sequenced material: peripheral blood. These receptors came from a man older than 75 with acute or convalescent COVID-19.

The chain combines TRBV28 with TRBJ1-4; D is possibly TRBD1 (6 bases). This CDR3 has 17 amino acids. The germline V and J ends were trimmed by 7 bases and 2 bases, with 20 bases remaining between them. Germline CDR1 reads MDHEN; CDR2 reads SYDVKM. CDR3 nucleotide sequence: TGTGCCAGCACCACGCCACAGGGATTCTTGACTAATGAAAAACTGTTTTTT. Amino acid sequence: CASTTPQGFLTNEKLFF. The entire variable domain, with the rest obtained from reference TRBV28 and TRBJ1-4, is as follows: DVKVTQSSRYLVKRTGEKVFLECVQDMDHENMFWYRQDPGLGLRLIYFSYDVKMKEKGDIPEGYSVSREKKERFSLILESASTNQTSMYLCASTTPQGFLTNEKLFFGSGTQLSVL.

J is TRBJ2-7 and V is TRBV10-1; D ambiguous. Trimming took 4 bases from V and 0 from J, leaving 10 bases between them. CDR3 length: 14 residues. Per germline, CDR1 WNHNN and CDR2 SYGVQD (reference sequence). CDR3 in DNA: TGCGCCAGCAGTGGCGAGACAAGCTCCTACGAGCAGTACTTC. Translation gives CASSGETSSYEQYF.

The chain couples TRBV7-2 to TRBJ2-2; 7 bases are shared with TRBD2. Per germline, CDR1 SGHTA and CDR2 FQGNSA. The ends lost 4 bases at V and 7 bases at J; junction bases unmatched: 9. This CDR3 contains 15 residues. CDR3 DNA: TGTGCCAGCAGCTCCCTCGGCGGGAGAGACGGGGAGCTGTTTTTT. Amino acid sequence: CASSSLGGRDGELFF.

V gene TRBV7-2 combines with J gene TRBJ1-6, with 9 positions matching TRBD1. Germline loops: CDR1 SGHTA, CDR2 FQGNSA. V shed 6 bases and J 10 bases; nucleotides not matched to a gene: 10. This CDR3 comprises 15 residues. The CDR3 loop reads CASSPIQGAGSPLHF. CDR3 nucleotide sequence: TGTGCCAGCAGTCCCATACAGGGGGCTGGGTCACCCCTCCACTTT. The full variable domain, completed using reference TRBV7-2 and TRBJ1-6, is GAGVSQSPSNKVTEKGKDVELRCDPISGHTALYWYRQSLGQGLEFLIYFQGNSAPDKSGLPSDRFSAERTGGSVSTLTIQRTQQEDSAVYLCASSPIQGAGSPLHFGNGTRLTVT.

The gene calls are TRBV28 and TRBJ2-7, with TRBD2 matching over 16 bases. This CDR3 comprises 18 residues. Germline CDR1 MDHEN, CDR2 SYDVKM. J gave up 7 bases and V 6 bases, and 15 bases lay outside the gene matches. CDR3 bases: TGTGCCAGCAGCGCCGCTGGGACCGGGACTAGCGGGAGGGGAGAGCAGTACTTC. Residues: CASSAAGTGTSGRGEQYF.

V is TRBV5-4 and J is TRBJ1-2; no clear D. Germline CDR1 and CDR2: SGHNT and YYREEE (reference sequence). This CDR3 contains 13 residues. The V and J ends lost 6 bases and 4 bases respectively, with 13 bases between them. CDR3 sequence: CASTRGALYGYTF. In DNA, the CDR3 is TGTGCCAGCACCCGGGGAGCTCTCTATGGCTACACCTTC. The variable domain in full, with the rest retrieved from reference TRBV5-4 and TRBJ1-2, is ETGVTQSPTHLIKTRGQQVTLRCSSQSGHNTVSWYQQALGQGPQFIFQYYREEENGRGNFPPRFSGLQFPNYSSELNVNALELDDSALYLCASTRGALYGYTFGSGTRLTVV.

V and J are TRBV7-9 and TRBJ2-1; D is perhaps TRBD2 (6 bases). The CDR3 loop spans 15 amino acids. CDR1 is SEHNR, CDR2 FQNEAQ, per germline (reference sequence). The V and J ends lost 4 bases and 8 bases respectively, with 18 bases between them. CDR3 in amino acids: CASSYGTPGPHEQFF. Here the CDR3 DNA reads TGTGCCAGCAGCTATGGGACTCCCGGACCCCATGAGCAGTTCTTC.

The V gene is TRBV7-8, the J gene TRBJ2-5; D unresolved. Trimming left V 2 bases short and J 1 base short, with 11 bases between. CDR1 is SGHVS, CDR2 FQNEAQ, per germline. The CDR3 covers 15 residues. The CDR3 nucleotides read TGTGCCAGCAGCTTATCAAGACAATTCCAAGAGACCCAGTACTTC. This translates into CASSLSRQFQETQYF.

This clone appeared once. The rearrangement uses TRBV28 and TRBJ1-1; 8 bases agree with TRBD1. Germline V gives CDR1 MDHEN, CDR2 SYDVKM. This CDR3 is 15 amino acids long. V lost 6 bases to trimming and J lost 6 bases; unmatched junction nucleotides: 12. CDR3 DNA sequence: TGTGCCAGCAGACGCCCCACAGGGGGTTTTGCTGAAGCTTTCTTT. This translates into CASRRPTGGFAEAFF.